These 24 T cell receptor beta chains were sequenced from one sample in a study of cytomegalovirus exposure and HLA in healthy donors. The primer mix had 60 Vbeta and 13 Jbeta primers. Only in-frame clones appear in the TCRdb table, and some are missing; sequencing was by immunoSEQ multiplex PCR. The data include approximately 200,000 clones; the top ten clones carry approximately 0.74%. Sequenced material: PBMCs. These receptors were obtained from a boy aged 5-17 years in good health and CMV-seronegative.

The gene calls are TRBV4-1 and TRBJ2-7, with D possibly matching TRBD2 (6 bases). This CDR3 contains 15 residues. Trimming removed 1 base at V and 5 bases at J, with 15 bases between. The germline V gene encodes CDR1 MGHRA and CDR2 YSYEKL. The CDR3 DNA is TGCGCCAGCAGCCAAGTCGGCAGGGACTTGGACGAGCAGTACTTC. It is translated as CASSQVGRDLDEQYF.

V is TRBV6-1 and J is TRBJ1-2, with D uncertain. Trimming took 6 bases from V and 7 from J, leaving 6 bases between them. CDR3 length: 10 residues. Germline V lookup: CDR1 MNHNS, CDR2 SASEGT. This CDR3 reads CASRAFGYTF. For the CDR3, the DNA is TGTGCCAGCAGGGCTTTTGGCTACACCTTC.

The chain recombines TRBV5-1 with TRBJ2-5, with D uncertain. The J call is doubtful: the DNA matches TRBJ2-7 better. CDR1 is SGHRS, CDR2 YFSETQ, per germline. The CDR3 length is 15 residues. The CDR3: CASSPSSLGDYEQYF. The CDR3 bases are TGCGCCAGCAGCCCATCCTCTCTTGGCGACTACGAGCAGTACTTC.

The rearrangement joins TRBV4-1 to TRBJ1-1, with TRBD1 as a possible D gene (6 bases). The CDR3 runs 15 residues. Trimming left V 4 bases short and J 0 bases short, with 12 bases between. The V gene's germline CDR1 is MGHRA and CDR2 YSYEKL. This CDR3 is CASSRLTGVNTEAFF. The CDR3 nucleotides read TGCGCCAGCAGCCGCTTGACAGGAGTGAACACTGAAGCTTTCTTT.

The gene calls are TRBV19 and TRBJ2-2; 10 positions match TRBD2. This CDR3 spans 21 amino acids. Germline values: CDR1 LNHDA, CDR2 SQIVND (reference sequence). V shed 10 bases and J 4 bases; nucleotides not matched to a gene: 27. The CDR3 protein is CATEAEDGKRGGLMFTGELFF. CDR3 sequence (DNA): TGTGCCACCGAAGCGGAAGACGGGAAGCGGGGGGGCTTAATGTTCACCGGGGAGCTGTTTTTT.

The CDR3 DNA is TGCGCCAGCAGCCAGAACATCCAAGAGACCCAGTACTTC. As protein: CASSQNIQETQYF. This sequence joins TRBV4-1 and TRBJ2-5; D is undetermined. CDR1 MGHRA and CDR2 YSYEKL come from the germline V gene. CDR3 length: 13 residues. Deletions cut 3 bases from V and 1 base from J, with 6 bases between.

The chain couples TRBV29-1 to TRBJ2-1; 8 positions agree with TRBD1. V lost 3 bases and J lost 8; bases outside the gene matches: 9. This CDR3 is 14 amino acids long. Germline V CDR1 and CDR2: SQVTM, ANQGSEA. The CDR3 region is CSVESDRVLDEQFF. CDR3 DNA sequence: TGCAGCGTTGAGTCGGACAGGGTCTTGGATGAGCAGTTCTTC.

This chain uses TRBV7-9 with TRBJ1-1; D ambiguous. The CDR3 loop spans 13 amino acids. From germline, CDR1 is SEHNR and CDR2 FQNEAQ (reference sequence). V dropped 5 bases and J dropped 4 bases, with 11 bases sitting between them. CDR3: CASSPLESTEAFF. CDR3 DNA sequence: TGTGCCAGCAGCCCGCTTGAGAGCACTGAAGCTTTCTTT. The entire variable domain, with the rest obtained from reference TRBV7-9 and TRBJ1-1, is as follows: DTGVSQNPRHKITKRGQNVTFRCDPISEHNRLYWYRQTLGQGPEFLTYFQNEAQLEKSRLLSDRFSAERPKGSFSTLEIQRTEQGDSAMYLCASSPLESTEAFFGQGTRLTVV.

CDR3: CASSPPGTSLFF. Written as DNA, the CDR3 is TGTGCCAGCTCACCACCCGGGACTAGTTTGTTCTTC. V gene TRBV18 combines with J gene TRBJ2-1, with 8 bases matching TRBD2. The germline V gene has CDR1 KGHSH and CDR2 LQKENI. CDR3 size: 12 residues. Unmatched junction bases numbered 4, after V lost 0 bases and J lost 15 bases.

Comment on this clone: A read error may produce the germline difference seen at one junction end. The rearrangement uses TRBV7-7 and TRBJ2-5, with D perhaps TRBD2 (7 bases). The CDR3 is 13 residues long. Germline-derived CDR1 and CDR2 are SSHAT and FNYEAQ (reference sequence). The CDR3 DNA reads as TGTGCTAGCAGCCGGGGGGCAGAAGAGACCCAGTACTTC. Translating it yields CASSRGAEETQYF.

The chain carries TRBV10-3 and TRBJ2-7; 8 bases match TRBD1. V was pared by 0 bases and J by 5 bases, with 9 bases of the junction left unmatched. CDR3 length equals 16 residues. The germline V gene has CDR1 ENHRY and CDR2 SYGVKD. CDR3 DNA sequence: TGTGCCATCAGTGAGTCGAAGACAGGGGATCACAACGAGCAGTACTTC. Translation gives CAISESKTGDHNEQYF.

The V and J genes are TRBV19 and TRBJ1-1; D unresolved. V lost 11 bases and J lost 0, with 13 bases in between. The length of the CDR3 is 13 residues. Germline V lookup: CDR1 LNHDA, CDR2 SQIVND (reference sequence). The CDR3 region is CAAAMSMNTEAFF. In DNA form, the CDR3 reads TGTGCCGCGGCTATGTCTATGAACACTGAAGCTTTCTTT.

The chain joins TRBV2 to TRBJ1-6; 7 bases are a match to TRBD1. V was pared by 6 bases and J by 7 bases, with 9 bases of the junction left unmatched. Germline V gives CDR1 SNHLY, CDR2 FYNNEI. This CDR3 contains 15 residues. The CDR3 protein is CASRVKTGPNSPLHF. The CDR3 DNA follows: TGTGCCAGCAGAGTCAAGACAGGGCCGAATTCACCCCTCCACTTT.

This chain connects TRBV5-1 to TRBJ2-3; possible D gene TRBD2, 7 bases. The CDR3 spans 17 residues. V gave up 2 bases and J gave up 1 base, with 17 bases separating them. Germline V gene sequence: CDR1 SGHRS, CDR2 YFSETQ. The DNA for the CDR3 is TGCGCCAGCAGCTTTTCGGCCCGCGGGGGCGGCACAGATACGCAGTATTTT. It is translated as CASSFSARGGGTDTQYF.

This CDR3 reads CASRGQGATYNSPLHF. Written as DNA, the CDR3 is TGTGCCAGCAGAGGACAGGGGGCCACCTATAATTCACCCCTCCACTTT. The genes are TRBV6-6 and TRBJ1-6, with TRBD1 matching over 11 bases. The V gene's germline CDR1 is MNHNY and CDR2 SVGAGI (reference sequence). This CDR3 spans 16 amino acids. Trimming cost V 6 bases and J 2 bases; bases outside gene matches: 3.

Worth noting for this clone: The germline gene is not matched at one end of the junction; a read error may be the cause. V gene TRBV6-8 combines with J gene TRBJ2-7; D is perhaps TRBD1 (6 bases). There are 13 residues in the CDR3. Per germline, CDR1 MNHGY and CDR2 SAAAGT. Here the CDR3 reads CASSPGHPEGRDF. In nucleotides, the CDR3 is TGTGCCAGCAGTCCGGGACATCCAGAGGGTAGAGACTTC.

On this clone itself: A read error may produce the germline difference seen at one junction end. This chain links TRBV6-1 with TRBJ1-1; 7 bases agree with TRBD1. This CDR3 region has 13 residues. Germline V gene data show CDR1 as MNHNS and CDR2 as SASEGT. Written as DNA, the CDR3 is TGTGCCGACTCAGGGGGTTTGAATACTGAAGCTTTCTTT. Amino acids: CADSGGLNTEAFF.

CDR3 nucleotide sequence: TGCGCCAGCAGCCGATTGGGGACTAGCACAGATACGCAGTATTTT. As protein: CASSRLGTSTDTQYF. The chain recombines TRBV5-1 with TRBJ2-3; D might be TRBD2 (6 bases). Trimming removed 4 bases from V and 0 bases from J, with 12 bases in between. This CDR3 contains 15 residues. The V gene's germline CDR1 is SGHRS and CDR2 YFSETQ.

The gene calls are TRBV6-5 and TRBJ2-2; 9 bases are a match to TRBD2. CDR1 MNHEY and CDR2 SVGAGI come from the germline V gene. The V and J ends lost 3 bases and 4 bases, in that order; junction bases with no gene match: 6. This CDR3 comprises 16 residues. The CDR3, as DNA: TGTGCCAGCAGTTATCGGGCGGGGGGGCTCACCGGGGAGCTGTTTTTT. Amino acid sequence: CASSYRAGGLTGELFF.

CDR3 coding DNA: TGTGCCAGCAGCTTAGTTGGTGTCCCTAGCGGCCAAGAGACCCAGTACTTC. Its translation: CASSLVGVPSGQETQYF. The V call is TRBV11-2, the J call TRBJ2-5; TRBD2 matches at 7 bases. This CDR3 contains 17 residues. Trimming took 1 base from V and 1 from J; bases not matched to a gene: 9. Germline assignment: CDR1 SGHAT and CDR2 FQNNGV.

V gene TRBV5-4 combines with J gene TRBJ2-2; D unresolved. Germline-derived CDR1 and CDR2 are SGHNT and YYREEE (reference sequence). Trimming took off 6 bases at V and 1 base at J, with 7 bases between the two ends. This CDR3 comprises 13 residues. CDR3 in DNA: TGTGCCAGCACCACGGGGAACACCGGGGAGCTGTTTTTT. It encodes CASTTGNTGELFF.

The CDR3 region is CASSSGLISTDTQYF. In DNA, the CDR3 is TGTGCCAGCAGCTCGGGACTTATAAGCACAGATACGCAGTATTTT. V and J are TRBV11-3 and TRBJ2-3, with a tentative D call TRBD2 (6 bases). V was pared by 4 bases and J by 0 bases, with 11 bases between. This CDR3 comprises 15 residues. Germline CDR1 and CDR2: SGHNT and YENEEA.

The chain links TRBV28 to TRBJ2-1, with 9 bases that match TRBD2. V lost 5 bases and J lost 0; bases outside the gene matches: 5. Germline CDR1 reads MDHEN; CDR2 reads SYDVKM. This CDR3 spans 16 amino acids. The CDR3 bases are TGTGCCAGCAGTCCCGCACTAGCGGGCTCCTACAATGAGCAGTTCTTC. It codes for CASSPALAGSYNEQFF.

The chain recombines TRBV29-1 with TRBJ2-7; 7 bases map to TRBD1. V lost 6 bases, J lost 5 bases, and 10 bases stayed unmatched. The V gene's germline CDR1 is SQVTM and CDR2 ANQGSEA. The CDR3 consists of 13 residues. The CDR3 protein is CSVRTGTAHEQYF. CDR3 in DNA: TGCAGCGTACGGACCGGGACAGCGCACGAGCAGTACTTC.